Shown below are 10 T cell receptor beta chains from a single sample sequenced in a study of cytomegalovirus exposure and HLA in healthy donors. PCR involved 60 Vbeta and 13 Jbeta primers. Clones were sequenced by immunoSEQ multiplex PCR, and TCRdb holds only the in-frame ones, with some missing. Among under 70,000 clones listed, approximately 80% were seen once. Sequencing was done on a sample of PBMCs. The receptors here all came from a female donor in good health and CMV-seronegative.

The rearrangement uses TRBV30 and TRBJ1-1; 9 bases are a match to TRBD1. CDR3 length: 13 amino acids. Germline CDR1 is GTSNPN and CDR2 is SVGIG (reference sequence). The trim removed 4 bases at V and 5 bases at J, leaving 5 bases unmatched. The DNA for the CDR3 is TGTGCCTGGAATAGACAGGGGGGGACTGAAGCTTTCTTT. This translates into CAWNRQGGTEAFF.

The chain employs TRBV2 and TRBJ1-1; 7 bases fit TRBD1. The CDR3 spans 14 residues. Trimming took 4 bases from V and 1 from J; bases not matched to a gene: 3. The V gene's germline CDR1 is SNHLY and CDR2 FYNNEI. This CDR3 reads CASSGDSENTEAFF. DNA of the CDR3: TGTGCCAGCAGTGGGGACAGCGAGAACACTGAAGCTTTCTTT. The full variable domain, with the rest looked up from reference TRBV2 and TRBJ1-1, is EPEVTQTPSHQVTQMGQEVILRCVPISNHLYFYWYRQILGQKVEFLVSFYNNEISEKSEIFDDQFSVERPDGSNFTLKIRSTKLEDSAMYFCASSGDSENTEAFFGQGTRLTVV.

The genes are TRBV2 and TRBJ2-5; 8 bases match TRBD1. This CDR3 has 15 amino acids. Germline trimming cut 9 bases from V and 1 base from J; bases unmatched to any gene: 10. The germline CDR1 and CDR2 sequences are SNHLY and FYNNEI. The CDR3 here is CASGETGALQETQYF. The CDR3 nucleotides read TGTGCCAGTGGGGAGACAGGGGCTCTCCAAGAGACCCAGTACTTC.

The J gene is TRBJ2-2, the V gene TRBV27; 7 bases are shared with TRBD1. CDR3 length: 14 amino acids. V lost 10 bases and J lost 0; bases outside the gene matches: 5. Germline-derived CDR1 and CDR2 are MNHEY and SMNVEV (reference sequence). CDR3 sequence: CATRDRTNTGELFF. CDR3 sequence (DNA): TGTGCCACCAGGGACAGAACGAACACCGGGGAGCTGTTTTTT.

The chain joins TRBV27 to TRBJ1-4, with a tentative D call TRBD1 (6 bases). Germline V gives CDR1 MNHEY, CDR2 SMNVEV (reference sequence). V was cut by 5 bases and J by 8 bases, with 18 bases left in between. CDR3 length equals 15 residues. CDR3 sequence reads: CASSLKARGGEKLFF. For the CDR3, the DNA is TGTGCCAGCAGTCTCAAAGCTCGAGGGGGAGAAAAACTGTTTTTT.

The V gene is TRBV6-5, the J gene TRBJ2-3; tentatively, D is TRBD1 (6 bases). The CDR3 has 12 residues. Looked up from germline, CDR1 is MNHEY and CDR2 is SVGAGI. Trimming shortened V by 6 bases and J by 4 bases, and 8 bases separated the two germline ends. CDR3 bases: TGTGCCAGCAGGGGGGCCCCAGATACGCAGTATTTT. It specifies CASRGAPDTQYF.

The chain couples TRBV7-3 to TRBJ2-7, with 9 bases lining up with TRBD1. Germline V gene lookup returns CDR1 SGHTA and CDR2 FQGTGA. The CDR3 loop spans 13 amino acids. Trimming took 5 bases from V and 5 from J; bases not matched to a gene: 4. CDR3 sequence (DNA): TGTGCCAGCAGCCCCCGGACAGGGGACGAGCAGTACTTC. It encodes CASSPRTGDEQYF. The full variable domain, rest sourced from reference TRBV7-3 and TRBJ2-7, is GAGVSQTPSNKVTEKGKYVELRCDPISGHTALYWYRQSLGQGPEFLIYFQGTGAADDSGLPNDRFFAVRPEGSVSTLKIQRTERGDSAVYLCASSPRTGDEQYFGPGTRLTVT.

The chain employs TRBV30 and TRBJ2-1; D not resolved. Between the trimmed V and J ends, which lost 3 bases and 9 bases, there was a span of 15 bases. Germline V CDR1 and CDR2: GTSNPN, SVGIG (reference sequence). This CDR3 comprises 13 residues. CDR3 nucleotide sequence: TGTGCCTGGAGCGAAATTTTATCGGGTGAGCAGTTCTTC. Translating gives CAWSEILSGEQFF.

The chain joins TRBV28 to TRBJ2-1; D uncertain. The V end lost 7 bases, the J end lost 4 bases, and 5 bases lay between the germline ends. The CDR3 is 11 amino acids. Per germline, CDR1 MDHEN and CDR2 SYDVKM. CDR3 residues: CASIGYNEQFF. DNA of the CDR3: TGTGCCAGCATCGGGTACAATGAGCAGTTCTTC.

The chain is built from TRBV7-3 and TRBJ2-5; no clear D gene. The germline V and J ends were trimmed by 5 bases and 4 bases, with 11 bases remaining between them. Looked up from germline, CDR1 is SGHTA and CDR2 is FQGTGA. The CDR3 spans 13 residues. CDR3 sequence (DNA): TGTGCCAGCAGCCCTGCGAATGGAGAGACCCAGTACTTC. It yields the protein CASSPANGETQYF.